These T cell receptor beta chains were read from a single sample in a study of cytomegalovirus exposure and HLA in healthy donors. Only in-frame clones appear in the TCRdb table, and some are missing; sequencing was by immunoSEQ multiplex PCR. This sample yields approximately 150,000 clones, of which more than 65% are seen a single time; about 1.3% belongs to the top ten. The specimen was PBMCs. The origin of the receptors is a man younger than 45 in good health and CMV-seronegative. Both conserved end residues are part of each CDR3. Each record gives: J gene, V gene, clone size, D gene, CDR3 protein, CDR3 DNA. A D gene is named only where the DNA matches it firmly. Clone size is given for some rows only: seen once, a few or many times, or a class if the clone is expanded.

j_gene: TRBJ2-5
v_gene: TRBV11-3
abundance: few
d_gene: TRBD1
CDR3aa: CASSSPGTGGEETQYF
CDR3nt: TGTGCCAGCAGCTCCCCCGGGACAGGGGGCGAGGAGACCCAGTACTTC

j_gene: TRBJ1-1
v_gene: TRBV5-4
abundance: once
d_gene: -
CDR3aa: CASSLFVNTEAFF
CDR3nt: TGTGCCAGCAGCTTGTTCGTGAACACTGAAGCTTTCTTT

j_gene: TRBJ1-2
v_gene: TRBV18
abundance: few
d_gene: -
CDR3aa: CASSRGDYGYTF
CDR3nt: TGTGCCAGCTCACGGGGGGACTATGGCTACACCTTC

j_gene: TRBJ2-5
v_gene: TRBV19
abundance: -
d_gene: TRBD2
CDR3aa: CASNPRTSGQETQYF
CDR3nt: TGTGCGAGTAACCCCAGGACTAGCGGGCAAGAGACCCAGTACTTC

j_gene: TRBJ2-5
v_gene: TRBV4-1
abundance: -
d_gene: TRBD1
CDR3aa: CASSRQGPRETQYF
CDR3nt: TGCGCCAGCAGCCGACAGGGGCCCAGGGAGACCCAGTACTTC

j_gene: TRBJ2-3
v_gene: TRBV2
abundance: -
d_gene: TRBD2
CDR3aa: CASSGTGGARTDTQYF
CDR3nt: TGTGCCAGCAGTGGGACGGGGGGTGCCCGCACAGATACGCAGTATTTT

j_gene: TRBJ2-5
v_gene: TRBV7-2
abundance: -
d_gene: -
CDR3aa: CASSSQETQYF
CDR3nt: TGTGCCAGCAGCTCGCAAGAGACCCAGTACTTC

j_gene: TRBJ2-1
v_gene: TRBV7-2
abundance: once
d_gene: -
CDR3aa: CASSETSFEQFF
CDR3nt: TGTGCCAGCAGTGAAACTAGTTTCGAGCAGTTCTTC

j_gene: TRBJ1-2
v_gene: TRBV19
abundance: -
d_gene: -
CDR3aa: CASSLTPSHYGYTF
CDR3nt: TGTGCCAGTAGCCTGACTCCGAGTCACTATGGCTACACCTTC

j_gene: TRBJ1-6
v_gene: TRBV4-1
abundance: -
d_gene: TRBD1
CDR3aa: CASSQASGTGFNSPLHF
CDR3nt: TGCGCCAGCAGCCAAGCTTCCGGGACAGGGTTTAATTCACCCCTCCACTTT

j_gene: TRBJ2-7
v_gene: TRBV19
abundance: few
d_gene: TRBD1
CDR3aa: CASSMGQGGEQYF
CDR3nt: TGTGCCAGTAGTATGGGACAGGGTGGCGAGCAGTACTTC

j_gene: TRBJ1-2
v_gene: TRBV6-6
abundance: -
d_gene: -
CDR3aa: CASSYSQVANYGYTF
CDR3nt: TGTGCCAGCAGTTACTCCCAGGTTGCTAACTATGGCTACACCTTC

j_gene: TRBJ1-1
v_gene: TRBV10-3
abundance: -
d_gene: -
CDR3aa: CAISEPSFGGTGNTEAFF
CDR3nt: TGTGCCATCAGTGAGCCCTCCTTCGGGGGGACGGGGAACACTGAAGCTTTCTTT

j_gene: TRBJ1-1
v_gene: TRBV5-4
abundance: -
d_gene: TRBD1
CDR3aa: CASSEGRGQGRYTEAFF
CDR3nt: TGTGCCAGCAGCGAGGGGAGGGGACAGGGTAGGTACACTGAAGCTTTCTTT

j_gene: TRBJ2-3
v_gene: TRBV5-4
abundance: -
d_gene: TRBD2
CDR3aa: CASSEGLAGGPGDTQYF
CDR3nt: TGTGCCAGCAGCGAGGGACTAGCGGGGGGGCCGGGAGATACGCAGTATTTT

j_gene: TRBJ2-7
v_gene: TRBV7-9
abundance: few
d_gene: TRBD1
CDR3aa: CASNRQGFYEQYF
CDR3nt: TGTGCCAGCAACCGACAGGGATTCTACGAGCAGTACTTC

j_gene: TRBJ1-5
v_gene: TRBV4-1
abundance: once
d_gene: TRBD1
CDR3aa: CASSQVHQGATNQPQHF
CDR3nt: TGCGCCAGCAGCCAAGTCCACCAGGGGGCCACCAATCAGCCCCAGCATTTT

j_gene: TRBJ1-6
v_gene: TRBV6-1
abundance: once
d_gene: -
CDR3aa: CASSEARRSSYNSPLHF
CDR3nt: TGTGCCAGCAGTGAAGCGCGAAGGAGCTCCTATAATTCACCCCTCCACTTT

j_gene: TRBJ2-3
v_gene: TRBV4-1
abundance: few
d_gene: TRBD2
CDR3aa: CASSQKTSGSADTQYF
CDR3nt: TGCGCCAGCAGCCAAAAGACTAGCGGGAGTGCAGATACGCAGTATTTT

j_gene: TRBJ1-2
v_gene: TRBV7-9
abundance: few
d_gene: -
CDR3aa: CASSLTSGGDFYRYGYTF
CDR3nt: TGTGCCAGCAGCTTAACGTCGGGGGGGGACTTCTACCGCTATGGCTACACCTTC

j_gene: TRBJ2-7
v_gene: TRBV14
abundance: -
d_gene: -
CDR3aa: CASSQGVRYEQYF
CDR3nt: TGTGCCAGCAGCCAAGGGGTGAGGTACGAGCAGTACTTC

j_gene: TRBJ2-1
v_gene: TRBV10-1
abundance: -
d_gene: TRBD2
CDR3aa: CASSSGAAGGPLGEQFF
CDR3nt: TGCGCCAGCAGTAGTGGTGCGGCGGGGGGGCCCCTGGGTGAGCAGTTCTTC

j_gene: TRBJ1-2
v_gene: TRBV7-2
abundance: -
d_gene: -
CDR3aa: CASSLGSSYGYTF
CDR3nt: TGTGCCAGCAGCTTAGGATCGAGCTATGGCTACACCTTC

j_gene: TRBJ1-1
v_gene: TRBV19
abundance: -
d_gene: -
CDR3aa: CASSITGGLGTEAFF
CDR3nt: TGTGCCAGTAGTATCACGGGGGGATTGGGCACTGAAGCTTTCTTT

j_gene: TRBJ2-1
v_gene: TRBV9
abundance: -
d_gene: -
CDR3aa: CASSVDVRLVYNEQFF
CDR3nt: TGTGCCAGCAGCGTAGATGTGCGCTTGGTTTACAATGAGCAGTTCTTC

j_gene: TRBJ2-3
v_gene: TRBV11-1
abundance: -
d_gene: TRBD2
CDR3aa: CASTILLAGEGDTQYF
CDR3nt: TGTGCCAGCACCATCCTTTTAGCGGGGGAGGGGGATACGCAGTATTTT

j_gene: TRBJ1-4
v_gene: TRBV7-6
abundance: -
d_gene: TRBD1
CDR3aa: CASSDRATNEKLFF
CDR3nt: TGTGCCAGCAGCGACAGGGCAACTAATGAAAAACTGTTTTTT

j_gene: TRBJ2-3
v_gene: TRBV9
abundance: -
d_gene: TRBD2
CDR3aa: CASSPGTSGRPQADTQYF
CDR3nt: TGTGCCAGCAGCCCCGGGACTAGCGGGAGACCCCAGGCGGATACGCAGTATTTT

j_gene: TRBJ2-4
v_gene: TRBV19
abundance: -
d_gene: -
CDR3aa: CASSIGLGGIAKNIQYF
CDR3nt: TGTGCCAGTAGTATAGGGTTAGGAGGAATAGCCAAAAACATTCAGTACTTC

j_gene: TRBJ2-1
v_gene: TRBV19
abundance: -
d_gene: TRBD2
CDR3aa: CASSISPASGGIYNEQFF
CDR3nt: TGTGCCAGTAGTATATCTCCCGCCAGCGGGGGGATCTACAATGAGCAGTTCTTC

j_gene: TRBJ1-2
v_gene: TRBV29-1
abundance: once
d_gene: -
CDR3aa: CSALMAEGILQENYGYTF
CDR3nt: TGCAGCGCCCTCATGGCGGAAGGGATCTTACAGGAGAACTATGGCTACACCTTC

j_gene: TRBJ1-1
v_gene: TRBV5-1
abundance: -
d_gene: -
CDR3aa: CASSSGWKAEAFF
CDR3nt: TGCGCCAGCAGCTCAGGGTGGAAGGCTGAAGCTTTCTTT

j_gene: TRBJ1-1
v_gene: TRBV18
abundance: -
d_gene: -
CDR3aa: CASSPPSRGNTEAFF
CDR3nt: TGTGCCAGCTCACCACCGTCCAGGGGTAACACTGAAGCTTTCTTT

j_gene: TRBJ2-7
v_gene: TRBV10-2
abundance: -
d_gene: TRBD1
CDR3aa: CASSESAGGIYEQYF
CDR3nt: TGCGCCAGCAGTGAGTCGGCAGGGGGAATCTACGAGCAGTACTTC

j_gene: TRBJ2-1
v_gene: TRBV11-3
abundance: once
d_gene: -
CDR3aa: CASSYSGPYNEQFF
CDR3nt: TGTGCCAGCAGCTATAGCGGCCCCTACAATGAGCAGTTCTTC

j_gene: TRBJ1-5
v_gene: TRBV18
abundance: -
d_gene: -
CDR3aa: CASSPRQASNQPQHF
CDR3nt: TGTGCCAGCTCACCCCGACAGGCGAGCAATCAGCCCCAGCATTTT

j_gene: TRBJ2-1
v_gene: TRBV25-1
abundance: -
d_gene: -
CDR3aa: CASSAYLSYNEQFF
CDR3nt: TGTGCCAGCAGTGCGTACCTTAGCTACAATGAGCAGTTCTTC

j_gene: TRBJ1-6
v_gene: TRBV5-1
abundance: -
d_gene: TRBD1
CDR3aa: CASSNRTGNNSPLHF
CDR3nt: TGCGCCAGCAGCAACCGGACAGGGAATAATTCACCCCTCCACTTT

j_gene: TRBJ2-5
v_gene: TRBV7-9
abundance: -
d_gene: TRBD2
CDR3aa: CASSFEPSSGSRETQYF
CDR3nt: TGTGCCAGCAGCTTCGAGCCATCTAGCGGGAGTAGGGAGACCCAGTACTTC

j_gene: TRBJ1-6
v_gene: TRBV4-3
abundance: -
d_gene: TRBD1
CDR3aa: CASKSGTGNSPLHF
CDR3nt: TGCGCCAGCAAATCCGGGACAGGGAATTCACCCCTCCACTTT